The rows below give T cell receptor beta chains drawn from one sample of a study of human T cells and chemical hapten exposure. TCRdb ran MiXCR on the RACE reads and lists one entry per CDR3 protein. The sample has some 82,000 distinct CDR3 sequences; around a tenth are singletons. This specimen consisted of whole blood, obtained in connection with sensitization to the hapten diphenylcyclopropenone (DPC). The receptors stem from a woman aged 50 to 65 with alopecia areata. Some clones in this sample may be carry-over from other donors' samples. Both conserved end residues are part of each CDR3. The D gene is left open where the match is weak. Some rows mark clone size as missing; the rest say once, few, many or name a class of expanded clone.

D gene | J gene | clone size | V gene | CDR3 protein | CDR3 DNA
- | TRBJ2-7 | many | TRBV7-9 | CASSFEDF | TGTGCCAGCAGCTTCGAGGACTTC
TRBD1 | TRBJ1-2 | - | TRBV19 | CASNRGSFYGYTF | TGTGCCAGCAACAGGGGATCCTTTTATGGCTACACCTTC
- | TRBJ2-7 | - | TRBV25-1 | CASRAGNYEQYF | TGTGCCAGCAGGGCGGGGAACTACGAGCAGTACTTC
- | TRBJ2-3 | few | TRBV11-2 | CASSLSRGSTDTQYF | TGTGCCAGCAGCCTATCGCGGGGAAGCACAGATACGCAGTATTTT
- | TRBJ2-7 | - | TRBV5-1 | CASSLQEGEQYF | TGCGCCAGCAGCCTCCAGGAGGGCGAGCAGTACTTC
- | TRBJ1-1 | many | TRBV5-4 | CASSSTNTEAFF | TGTGCCAGCAGCTCGACCAACACTGAAGCTTTCTTT
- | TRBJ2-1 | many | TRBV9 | CASSGGSSSYNEQFF | TGTGCCAGCAGCGGAGGGTCGAGCTCCTACAATGAGCAGTTCTTC
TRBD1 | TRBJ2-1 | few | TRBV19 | CASSMTGQGANEQFF | TGTGCCAGTAGTATGACTGGACAGGGTGCCAATGAGCAGTTCTTC
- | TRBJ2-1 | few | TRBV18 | CASSPPGRDEQFF | TGTGCCAGCTCACCACCGGGGCGAGATGAGCAGTTCTTC
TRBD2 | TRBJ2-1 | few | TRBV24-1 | CATSDRTSGTNEQFF | TGTGCCACCAGTGACCGGACTAGCGGTACCAATGAGCAGTTCTTC
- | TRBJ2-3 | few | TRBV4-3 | CASSPTRRDTQYF | TGCGCCAGCAGCCCGACGCGTCGAGATACGCAGTATTTT
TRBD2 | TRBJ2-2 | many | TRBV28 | CASSSGLAGVRTGELFF | TGTGCCAGCAGTTCCGGACTAGCGGGAGTAAGGACCGGGGAGCTGTTTTTT
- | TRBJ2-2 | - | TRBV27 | CASSWTGELFF | TGTGCCAGCAGTTGGACCGGGGAGCTGTTTTTT
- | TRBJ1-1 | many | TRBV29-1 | CSVSIGGNTEAFF | TGCAGCGTTTCGATCGGGGGCAACACTGAAGCTTTCTTT
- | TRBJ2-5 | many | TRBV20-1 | CSASDHRSDSESETQYF | TGCAGTGCTAGTGACCACCGATCGGACTCAGAGTCAGAGACCCAGTACTTC
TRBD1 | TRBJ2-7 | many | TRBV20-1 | CSARDLGQGAYEQYF | TGCAGTGCTAGGGACCTGGGACAGGGGGCCTACGAGCAGTACTTC
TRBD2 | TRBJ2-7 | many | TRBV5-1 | CASSLRTSGSYEQYF | TGCGCCAGCAGCTTACGGACTAGCGGCTCCTACGAGCAGTACTTC
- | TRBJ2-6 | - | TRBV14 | CASSQSLSGANVLTF | TGTGCCAGCAGCCAGTCCCTCTCTGGGGCCAACGTCCTGACTTTC
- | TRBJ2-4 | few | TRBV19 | CASSMDWSTNIQYF | TGTGCCAGTAGTATGGATTGGAGTACGAACATTCAGTACTTC
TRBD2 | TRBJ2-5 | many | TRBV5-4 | CASSLVVGGLAGVVKETQYF | TGTGCCAGCAGCTTGGTAGTGGGGGGACTAGCGGGAGTAGTGAAGGAGACCCAGTACTTC
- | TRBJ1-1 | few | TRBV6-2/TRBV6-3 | CASSFGRTEAFF | TGTGCCAGCAGTTTTGGGAGAACTGAAGCTTTCTTT
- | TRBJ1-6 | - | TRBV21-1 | CASSKAPGTGHPYLNSPLHF | TGTGCCAGCAGCAAGGCCCCCGGGACAGGGCACCCGTATCTCAATTCACCCCTCCACTTT
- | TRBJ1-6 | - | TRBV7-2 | CASSSPGQDSPLHF | TGTGCCAGCAGCTCGCCAGGGCAGGATTCACCCCTCCACTTT
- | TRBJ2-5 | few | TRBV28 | CASSFRPSPRETQYF | TGTGCCAGCAGTTTCCGACCGAGCCCCCGGGAGACCCAGTACTTC
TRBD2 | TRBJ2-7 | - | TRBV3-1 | CASSQKGTRPYEQYF | TGTGCCAGCAGCCAAAAGGGGACTAGGCCCTACGAGCAGTACTTC
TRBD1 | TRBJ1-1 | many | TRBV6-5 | CASSYSAPGTAPQAFF | TGTGCCAGCAGTTACTCGGCCCCTGGGACAGCGCCTCAAGCTTTCTTT
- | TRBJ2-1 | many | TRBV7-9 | CASSFTEGNEQFF | TGTGCCAGCAGCTTTACGGAGGGGAATGAGCAGTTCTTC
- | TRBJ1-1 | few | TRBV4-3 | CASSQGSQPRRGTEAFF | TGCGCCAGCAGCCAAGGTTCCCAACCCCGTAGGGGCACTGAAGCTTTCTTT
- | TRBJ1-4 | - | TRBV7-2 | CASSAHRMTNEKLFF | TGTGCCAGCAGCGCCCACAGGATGACTAATGAAAAACTGTTTTTT
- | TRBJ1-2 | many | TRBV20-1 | CSALKAGWDYGYTF | TGCAGTGCTCTTAAGGCAGGTTGGGACTATGGCTACACCTTC
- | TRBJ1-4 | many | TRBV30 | CAWGTEGTTNEKLFF | TGTGCCTGGGGGACTGAGGGGACAACTAATGAAAAACTGTTTTTT
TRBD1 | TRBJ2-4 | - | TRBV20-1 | CSASTGDVGKNIQYF | TGCAGTGCTTCGACAGGGGACGTCGGCAAAAACATTCAGTACTTC
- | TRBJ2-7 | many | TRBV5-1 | CASSYTSPDTGEQYF | TGCGCCAGCAGCTATACGAGCCCAGATACGGGGGAGCAGTACTTC
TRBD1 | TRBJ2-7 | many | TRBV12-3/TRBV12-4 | CASSEQGAVVPEQYF | TGTGCCAGCAGCGAGCAGGGGGCAGTAGTCCCCGAGCAGTACTTC